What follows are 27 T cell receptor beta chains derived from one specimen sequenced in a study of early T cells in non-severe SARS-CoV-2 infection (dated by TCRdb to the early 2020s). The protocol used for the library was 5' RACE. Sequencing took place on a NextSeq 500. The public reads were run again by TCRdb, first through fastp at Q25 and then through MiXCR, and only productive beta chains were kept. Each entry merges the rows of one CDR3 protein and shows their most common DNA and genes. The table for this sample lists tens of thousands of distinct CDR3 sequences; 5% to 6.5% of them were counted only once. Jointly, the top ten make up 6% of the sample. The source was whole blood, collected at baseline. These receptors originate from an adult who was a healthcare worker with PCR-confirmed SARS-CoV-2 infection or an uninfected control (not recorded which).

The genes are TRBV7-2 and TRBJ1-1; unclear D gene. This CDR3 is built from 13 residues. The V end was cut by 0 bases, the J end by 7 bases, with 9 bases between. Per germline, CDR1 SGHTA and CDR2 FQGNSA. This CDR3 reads CASSLAGWSEAFF. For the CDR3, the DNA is TGTGCCAGCAGCTTAGCGGGGTGGAGTGAAGCTTTCTTT.

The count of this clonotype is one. CDR3 loop: CASSLTGADTQYF. The CDR3 DNA reads TGTGCCAGCAGCCTTACAGGGGCAGATACGCAGTATTTT. The chain recombines TRBV7-3 with TRBJ2-3; 7 bases line up with TRBD1. V dropped 5 bases and J dropped 4; count of bases not matched to a gene: 3. The CDR3 totals 13 residues. CDR1 SGHTA and CDR2 FQGTGA come from the germline V gene.

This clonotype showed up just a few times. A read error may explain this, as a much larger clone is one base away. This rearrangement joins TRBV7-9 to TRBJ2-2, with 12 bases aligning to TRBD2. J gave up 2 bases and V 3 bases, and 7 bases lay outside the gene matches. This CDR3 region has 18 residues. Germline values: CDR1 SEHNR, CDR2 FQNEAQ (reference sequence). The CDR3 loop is CASSFPTSGSLNTGELFF. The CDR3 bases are TGTGCCAGCAGCTTCCCGACTAGCGGGAGCCTAAACACCGGGGAGCTGTTTTTT.

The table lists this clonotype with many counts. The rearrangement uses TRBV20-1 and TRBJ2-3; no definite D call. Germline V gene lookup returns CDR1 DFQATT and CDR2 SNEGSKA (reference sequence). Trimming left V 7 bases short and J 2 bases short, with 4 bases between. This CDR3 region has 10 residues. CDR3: CSVFTDTQYF. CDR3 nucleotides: TGCAGTGTGTTCACAGATACGCAGTATTTT.

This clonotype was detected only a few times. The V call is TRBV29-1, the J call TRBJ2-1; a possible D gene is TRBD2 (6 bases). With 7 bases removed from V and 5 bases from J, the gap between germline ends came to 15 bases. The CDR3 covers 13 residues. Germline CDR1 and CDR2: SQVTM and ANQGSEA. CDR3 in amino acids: CSATRGIDNEQFF. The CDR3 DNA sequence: TGCAGCGCCACGCGGGGAATCGACAATGAGCAGTTCTTC.

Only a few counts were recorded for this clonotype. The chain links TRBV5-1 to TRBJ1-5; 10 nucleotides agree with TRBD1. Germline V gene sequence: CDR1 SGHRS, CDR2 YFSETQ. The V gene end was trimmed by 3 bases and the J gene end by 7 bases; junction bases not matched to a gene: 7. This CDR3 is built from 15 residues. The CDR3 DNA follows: TGCGCCAGCAGCTCAGTCCCGGGACAGGGGCAGCCCCAGCATTTT. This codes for CASSSVPGQGQPQHF.

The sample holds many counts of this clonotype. The CDR3 spells CASSLQAGVGYEQYF. CDR3 bases: TGTGCCAGCAGTTTACAGGCAGGGGTCGGCTACGAGCAGTACTTC. This chain links TRBV12-3 or TRBV12-4 with TRBJ2-7, with a possible D match to TRBD1 (6 bases). The ends were cut back, 2 bases at V and 3 bases at J, with 14 bases in the middle. There are 15 residues in the CDR3.

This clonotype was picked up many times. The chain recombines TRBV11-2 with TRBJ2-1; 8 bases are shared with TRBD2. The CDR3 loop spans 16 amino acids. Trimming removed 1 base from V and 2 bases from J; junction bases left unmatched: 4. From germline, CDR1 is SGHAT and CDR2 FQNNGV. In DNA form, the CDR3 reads TGTGCCAGCAGCTTAGTTTCCGGGAGGGCCTACAATGAGCAGTTCTTC. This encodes CASSLVSGRAYNEQFF. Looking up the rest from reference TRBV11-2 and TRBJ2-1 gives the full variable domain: EAGVAQSPRYKIIEKRQSVAFWCNPISGHATLYWYQQILGQGPKLLIQFQNNGVVDDSQLPKDRFSAERLKGVDSTLKIQPAKLEDSAVYLCASSLVSGRAYNEQFFGPGTRLTVL.

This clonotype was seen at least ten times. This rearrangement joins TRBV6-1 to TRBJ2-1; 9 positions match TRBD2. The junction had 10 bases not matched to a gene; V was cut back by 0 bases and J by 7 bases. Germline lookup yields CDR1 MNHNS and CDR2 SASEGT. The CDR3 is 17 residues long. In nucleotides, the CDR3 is TGTGCCAGCAGTGAAGCGCTTCCGGGCGGGAGGGCGAATGAGCAGTTCTTC. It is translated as CASSEALPGGRANEQFF.

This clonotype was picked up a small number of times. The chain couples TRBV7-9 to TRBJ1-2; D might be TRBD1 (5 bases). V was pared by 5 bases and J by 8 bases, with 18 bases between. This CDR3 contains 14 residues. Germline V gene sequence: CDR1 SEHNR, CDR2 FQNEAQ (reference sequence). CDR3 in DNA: TGTGCCAGCAGCCCTTCCCGGGACCAGTGGGGCTACACCTTC. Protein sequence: CASSPSRDQWGYTF.

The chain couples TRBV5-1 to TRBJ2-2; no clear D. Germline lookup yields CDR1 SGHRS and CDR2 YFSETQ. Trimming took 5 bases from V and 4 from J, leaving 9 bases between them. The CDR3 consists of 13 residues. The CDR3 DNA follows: TGCGCCAGCAGTATAGGGATCACCGGGGAGCTGTTTTTT. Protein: CASSIGITGELFF.

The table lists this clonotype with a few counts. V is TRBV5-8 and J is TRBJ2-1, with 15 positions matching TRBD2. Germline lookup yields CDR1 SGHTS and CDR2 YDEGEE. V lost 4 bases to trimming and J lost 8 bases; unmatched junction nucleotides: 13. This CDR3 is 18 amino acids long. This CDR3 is CASSPGLAGGYYVDEQFF. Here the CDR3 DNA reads TGTGCCAGCAGCCCAGGACTAGCGGGAGGGTATTATGTTGATGAGCAGTTCTTC.

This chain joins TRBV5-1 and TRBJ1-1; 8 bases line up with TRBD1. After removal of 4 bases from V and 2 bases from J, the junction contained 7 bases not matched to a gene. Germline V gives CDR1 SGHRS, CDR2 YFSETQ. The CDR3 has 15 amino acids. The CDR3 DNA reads TGCGCCAGCAGCATAACCGGGACAGGTAACACTGAAGCTTTCTTT. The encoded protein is CASSITGTGNTEAFF. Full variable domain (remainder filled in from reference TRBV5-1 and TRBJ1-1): KAGVTQTPRYLIKTRGQQVTLSCSPISGHRSVSWYQQTPGQGLQFLFEYFSETQRNKGNFPGRFSGRQFSNSRSEMNVSTLELGDSALYLCASSITGTGNTEAFFGQGTRLTVV.

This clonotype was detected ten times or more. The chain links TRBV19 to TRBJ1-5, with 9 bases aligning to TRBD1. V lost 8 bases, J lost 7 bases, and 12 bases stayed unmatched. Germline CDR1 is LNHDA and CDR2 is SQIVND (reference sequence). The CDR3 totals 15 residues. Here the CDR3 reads CASLRGDRDLQPQHF. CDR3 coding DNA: TGTGCCAGTCTGAGGGGGGACAGGGATCTGCAGCCCCAGCATTTT.

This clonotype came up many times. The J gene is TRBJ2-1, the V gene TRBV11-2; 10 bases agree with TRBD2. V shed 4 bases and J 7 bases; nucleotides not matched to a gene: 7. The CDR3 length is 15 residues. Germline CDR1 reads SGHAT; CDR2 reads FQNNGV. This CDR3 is CASSWASGSPNEQFF. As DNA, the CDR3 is TGTGCCAGCAGCTGGGCTAGCGGGAGCCCTAATGAGCAGTTCTTC. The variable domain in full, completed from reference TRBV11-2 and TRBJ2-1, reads EAGVAQSPRYKIIEKRQSVAFWCNPISGHATLYWYQQILGQGPKLLIQFQNNGVVDDSQLPKDRFSAERLKGVDSTLKIQPAKLEDSAVYLCASSWASGSPNEQFFGPGTRLTVL.

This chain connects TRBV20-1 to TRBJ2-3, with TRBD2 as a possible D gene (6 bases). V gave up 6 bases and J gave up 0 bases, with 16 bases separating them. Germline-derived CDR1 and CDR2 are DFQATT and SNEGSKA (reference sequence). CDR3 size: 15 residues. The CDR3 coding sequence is TGCAGTGCGGGAGGTAGCGGCATCAGCACAGATACGCAGTATTTT. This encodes CSAGGSGISTDTQYF.

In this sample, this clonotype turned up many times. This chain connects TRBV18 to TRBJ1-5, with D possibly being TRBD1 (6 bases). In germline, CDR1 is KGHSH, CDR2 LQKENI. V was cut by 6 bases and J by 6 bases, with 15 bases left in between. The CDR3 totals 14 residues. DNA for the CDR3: TGTGCCAGCTCCCGGGCGGGGGGCAGTCAGCCCCAGCATTTT. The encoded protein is CASSRAGGSQPQHF.

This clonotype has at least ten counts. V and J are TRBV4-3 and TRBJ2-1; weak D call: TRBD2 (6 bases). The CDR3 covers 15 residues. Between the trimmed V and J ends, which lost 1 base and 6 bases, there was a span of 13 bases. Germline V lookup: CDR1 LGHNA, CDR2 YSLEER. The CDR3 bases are TGCGCCAGCAGCCAAGGGACTAAGGGGACCAATGAGCAGTTCTTC. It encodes CASSQGTKGTNEQFF.

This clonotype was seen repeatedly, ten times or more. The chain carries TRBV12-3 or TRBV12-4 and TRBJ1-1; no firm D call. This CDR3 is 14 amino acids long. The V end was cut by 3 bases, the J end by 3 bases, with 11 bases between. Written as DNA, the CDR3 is TGTGCCAGCAGTTTCCCTAAAAGGTACACTGAAGCTTTCTTT. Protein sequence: CASSFPKRYTEAFF.

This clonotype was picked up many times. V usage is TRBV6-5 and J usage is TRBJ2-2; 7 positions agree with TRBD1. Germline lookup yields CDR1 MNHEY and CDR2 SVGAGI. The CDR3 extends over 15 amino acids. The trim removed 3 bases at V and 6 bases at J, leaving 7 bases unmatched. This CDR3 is CASSYNRQGSGELFF. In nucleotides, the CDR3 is TGTGCCAGCAGTTATAATCGACAGGGATCCGGGGAGCTGTTTTTT.

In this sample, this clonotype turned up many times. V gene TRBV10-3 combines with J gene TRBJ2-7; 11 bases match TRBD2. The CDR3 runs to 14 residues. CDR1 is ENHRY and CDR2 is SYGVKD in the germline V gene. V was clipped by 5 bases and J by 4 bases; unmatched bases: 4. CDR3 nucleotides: TGTGCCATCAGTCTAGCGGGAGGACTTTACGAGCAGTACTTC. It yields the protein CAISLAGGLYEQYF.

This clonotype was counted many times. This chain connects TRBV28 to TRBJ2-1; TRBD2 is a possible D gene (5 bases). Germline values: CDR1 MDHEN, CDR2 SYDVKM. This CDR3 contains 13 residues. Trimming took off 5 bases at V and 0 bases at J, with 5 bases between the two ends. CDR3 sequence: CASSDYSYNEQFF. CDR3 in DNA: TGTGCCAGCAGTGACTACTCCTACAATGAGCAGTTCTTC.

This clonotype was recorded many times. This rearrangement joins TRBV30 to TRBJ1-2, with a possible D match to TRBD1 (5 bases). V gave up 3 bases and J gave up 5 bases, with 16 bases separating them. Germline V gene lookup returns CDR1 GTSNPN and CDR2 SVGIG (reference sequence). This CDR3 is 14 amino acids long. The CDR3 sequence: CAWRVPGNKYGYTF. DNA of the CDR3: TGTGCCTGGAGAGTTCCAGGGAATAAGTATGGCTACACCTTC.

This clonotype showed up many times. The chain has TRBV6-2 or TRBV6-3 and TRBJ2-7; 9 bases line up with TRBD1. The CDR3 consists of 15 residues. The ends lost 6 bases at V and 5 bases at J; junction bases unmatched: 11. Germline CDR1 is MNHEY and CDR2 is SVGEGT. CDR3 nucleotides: TGTGCCAGCAGCCAGTCCGGGACAGGGTTCCACGAGCAGTACGTC. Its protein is CASSQSGTGFHEQYV.

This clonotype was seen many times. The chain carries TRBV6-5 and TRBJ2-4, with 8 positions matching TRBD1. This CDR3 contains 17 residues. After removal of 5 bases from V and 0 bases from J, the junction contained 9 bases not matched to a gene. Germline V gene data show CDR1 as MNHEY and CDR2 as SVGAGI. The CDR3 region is CASSPGQGQLAKNIQYF. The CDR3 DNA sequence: TGTGCCAGCAGTCCTGGACAGGGACAACTAGCCAAAAACATTCAGTACTTC.

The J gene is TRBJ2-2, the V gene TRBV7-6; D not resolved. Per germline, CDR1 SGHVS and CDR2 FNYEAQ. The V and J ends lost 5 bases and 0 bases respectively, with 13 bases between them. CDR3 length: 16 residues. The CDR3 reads CASSALGYTNTGELFF. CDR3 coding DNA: TGTGCCAGCAGCGCGTTGGGCTATACGAACACCGGGGAGCTGTTTTTT.

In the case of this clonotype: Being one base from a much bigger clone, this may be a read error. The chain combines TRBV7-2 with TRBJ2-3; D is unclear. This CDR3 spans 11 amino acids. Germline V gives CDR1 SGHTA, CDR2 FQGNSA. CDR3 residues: CASTYTDTRYF. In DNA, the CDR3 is TGTGCCAGCACATACACAGATACGCGGTATTTT.